This TCR beta chain was sequenced during a study of blood T cell repertoires in COVID-19. Study as a whole: Sites in the United States, Italy and Spain provided acute and convalescent COVID-19 samples. PBMCs, B-cell-depleted T cells, or T cells were the source of the cDNA or gDNA that made up the material.

This study enrolled people aged about 18 to 100 from around 26 US geographic areas. In the authors' workflow: Reference gene primer amplification yielded estimated nucleated cell counts. Assay: immunoSEQ multiplex PCR; the TCRdb copy retains only in-frame clones and omits some. That table is the source of V, J and clone size, and D and trimming were worked out from the DNA. The repertoire consists of approximately 260,000 clones, with about 91% occurring once and the leading ten covering about 1.2%. Germline V gene data show CDR1 as SGDLS and CDR2 as YYNGEE. There are 16 residues in the CDR3. V lost 4 bases, J lost 0 bases, and 10 bases stayed unmatched.

This clonotype was sampled from a woman between 35 and 50 years old with acute COVID-19. Sequenced material: PBMCs or T cells enriched from blood (not recorded which). The rearrangement uses TRBV9 and TRBJ2-7; 7 nucleotides agree with TRBD2. The DNA of the CDR3 is TGTGCCAGCAGCTCAGGAACTAGCGACCTCTCCTACGAGCAGTACTTC. It translates to CASSSGTSDLSYEQYF.